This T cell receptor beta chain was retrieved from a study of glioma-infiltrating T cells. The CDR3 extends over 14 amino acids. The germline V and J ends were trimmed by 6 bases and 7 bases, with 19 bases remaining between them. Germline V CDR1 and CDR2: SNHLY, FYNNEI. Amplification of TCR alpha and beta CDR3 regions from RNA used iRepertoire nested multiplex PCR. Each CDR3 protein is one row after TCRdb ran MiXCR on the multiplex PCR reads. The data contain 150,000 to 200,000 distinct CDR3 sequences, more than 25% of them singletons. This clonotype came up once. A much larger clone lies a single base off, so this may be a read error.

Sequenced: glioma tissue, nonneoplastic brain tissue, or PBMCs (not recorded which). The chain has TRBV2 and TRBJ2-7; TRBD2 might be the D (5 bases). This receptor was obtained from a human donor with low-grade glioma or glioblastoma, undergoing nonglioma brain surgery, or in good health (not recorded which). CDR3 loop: CASRDSSPYNEQYF. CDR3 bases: TGTGCCAGCAGGGACTCTTCCCCCTACAATGAGCAGTACTTC.